The 18 T cell receptor beta chains given below trace back to one sample, sequenced in a study of shared clonotypes between healthy human individuals. TCRdb keeps only in-frame clones here, not all; method: immunoSEQ multiplex PCR. This sample has approximately 100,000 clones, with about 72% found just once. The sample consisted of memory CD8+ T cells sorted from blood. Described subset: CD45RO+ cells pooled with CCR7-negative TemRA cells. These receptors all stem from a woman in her 30s in good health.

The chain joins TRBV28 to TRBJ2-1; the match to TRBD1 covers 10 bases. CDR1 and CDR2 (germline): MDHEN, SYDVKM. J lost 5 bases, V lost 5 bases, and 9 bases had no gene match. This CDR3 is 16 amino acids long. DNA of the CDR3: TGTGCCAGCAGTCGGACGTGGGACAGGGGCGACAATGAGCAGTTCTTC. Its protein is CASSRTWDRGDNEQFF.

The chain has TRBV10-3 and TRBJ1-2; weak D call: TRBD1 (6 bases). Germline values: CDR1 ENHRY, CDR2 SYGVKD. The CDR3 spans 14 residues. The ends were cut back, 3 bases at V and 4 bases at J, with 12 bases in the middle. CDR3 in DNA: TGTGCCATCAGTGAAGCCACAGGGAGCTATGGCTACACCTTC. This encodes CAISEATGSYGYTF.

The rearrangement joins TRBV4-1 to TRBJ1-5; TRBD1 agrees at 7 bases. The junction had 10 bases not matched to a gene; V was cut back by 4 bases and J by 7 bases. The germline CDR1 and CDR2 sequences are MGHRA and YSYEKL. The length of the CDR3 is 15 residues. Here the CDR3 reads CASSPQEGAGQPQHF. The CDR3 DNA reads as TGCGCCAGCAGCCCTCAGGAGGGGGCGGGACAGCCCCAGCATTTT.

J is TRBJ2-5 and V is TRBV7-8; TRBD1 agrees at 9 bases. Per the germline V gene, CDR1 is SGHVS and CDR2 is FQNEAQ. The CDR3 length is 16 residues. J lost 7 bases, V lost 1 base, and 10 bases had no gene match. CDR3 in amino acids: CASSLEAGQGVGTQYF. In DNA form, the CDR3 reads TGTGCCAGCAGCTTAGAAGCGGGACAGGGTGTAGGGACCCAGTACTTC. Filled out from reference TRBV7-8 and TRBJ2-5, the complete variable domain reads GAGVSQSPRYKVAKRGQDVALRCDPISGHVSLFWYQQALGQGPEFLTYFQNEAQLDKSGLPSDRFFAERPEGSVSTLKIQRTQQEDSAVYLCASSLEAGQGVGTQYFGPGTRLLVL.

The V gene is TRBV7-2, the J gene TRBJ2-7; no firm D call. The CDR3 is 14 residues long. Germline V gives CDR1 SGHTA, CDR2 FQGNSA. The V and J ends lost 5 bases and 3 bases respectively, with 14 bases between them. The CDR3 nucleotides read TGTGCCAGCAGCCCTACCAACTCGGTCTACGAGCAGTACTTC. Translated: CASSPTNSVYEQYF.

The V call is TRBV28, the J call TRBJ2-3; D call uncertain. CDR3 length: 13 residues. Trimming left V 6 bases short and J 1 base short, with 8 bases between. The germline CDR1 and CDR2 sequences are MDHEN and SYDVKM. The chain's CDR3 is CASRLTGTDTQYF. The CDR3 nucleotides read TGTGCCAGCAGGCTAACAGGCACAGATACGCAGTATTTT.

Only one count was recorded for this clone. The chain couples TRBV13 to TRBJ2-3, with 10 positions matching TRBD1. V lost 6 bases, J lost 6 bases, and 15 bases stayed unmatched. There are 17 residues in the CDR3. In germline, CDR1 is PRHDT, CDR2 FYEKMQ (reference sequence). As DNA, the CDR3 is TGTGCCAGCAGACCAACCCGGCGGGACAGGGGAGAGGATACGCAGTATTTT. It encodes CASRPTRRDRGEDTQYF.

To note about this clone: One end of the junction fails to match germline, which may point to a read error. The chain recombines TRBV27 with TRBJ2-1; D might be TRBD1 or TRBD2, each matching 5 bases. Per germline, CDR1 MNHEY and CDR2 SMNVEV (reference sequence). The CDR3 extends over 9 amino acids. The CDR3 reads CASGDPSVF. The CDR3 bases are TGTGCCAGCGGGGACCCGTCAGTCTTC.

The chain combines TRBV5-4 with TRBJ2-2, with 7 bases identical to TRBD1. CDR1 and CDR2 (germline): SGHNT, YYREEE (reference sequence). V dropped 5 bases and J dropped 1; count of bases not matched to a gene: 14. This CDR3 has 18 amino acids. This CDR3 reads CASRPYRTGQENTGELFF. In DNA, the CDR3 is TGTGCCAGCAGGCCCTACCGAACCGGACAGGAGAACACCGGGGAGCTGTTTTTT.

V and J are TRBV9 and TRBJ2-2; unclear D gene. V was pared by 4 bases and J by 6 bases, with 7 bases between. The CDR3 extends over 12 amino acids. CDR1 and CDR2 (germline): SGDLS, YYNGEE. As DNA, the CDR3 is TGTGCCAGCAGCCGATGGCCCGGGGAGCTGTTTTTT. This encodes CASSRWPGELFF.

In its sample, this clone was seen once. CDR3 nucleotides: TGTGCCAGCAGCCAATGGGGGCGGGGAACTAATGAAAAACTGTTTTTT. It codes for CASSQWGRGTNEKLFF. The chain employs TRBV28 and TRBJ1-4; a weak D match, TRBD1 (6 bases). The V end was cut by 6 bases, the J end by 1 base, with 15 bases between. This CDR3 region has 16 residues. Germline CDR1 reads MDHEN; CDR2 reads SYDVKM.

With regard to this clone: The sample has other DNA sequences that encode this CDR3 too. The chain joins TRBV27 to TRBJ2-1; 8 bases agree with TRBD2. Looked up from germline, CDR1 is MNHEY and CDR2 is SMNVEV (reference sequence). The CDR3 runs 15 residues. The V and J ends lost 5 bases and 4 bases, in that order; junction bases with no gene match: 7. The chain's CDR3 is CASSGTSGAYNEQFF. CDR3 bases: TGTGCCAGCAGTGGTACTAGCGGTGCTTACAATGAGCAGTTCTTC.

The chain employs TRBV6-6 and TRBJ1-2; 7 bases agree with TRBD1. Per the germline V gene, CDR1 is MNHNY and CDR2 is SVGAGI (reference sequence). With 10 bases clipped from V and 4 bases from J, the junction kept 9 bases outside the gene matches. The CDR3 is made up of 13 amino acids. The DNA for the CDR3 is TGTGCCACCGGGGACAGAGCCTCCTATGGCTACACCTTC. It is translated as CATGDRASYGYTF.

This sequence joins TRBV9 and TRBJ2-1, with D possibly TRBD2 on 6 matching bases. Between the trimmed V and J ends, which lost 0 bases and 8 bases, there was a span of 12 bases. Per the germline V gene, CDR1 is SGDLS and CDR2 is YYNGEE. CDR3 length: 14 amino acids. The CDR3, as DNA: TGTGCCAGCAGCGTAGCGGGAGCTTCCGATGAGCAGTTCTTC. Translated, it gives CASSVAGASDEQFF.

This sequence joins TRBV7-9 and TRBJ2-5; no firm D call. CDR1 and CDR2 (germline): SEHNR, FQNEAQ (reference sequence). CDR3 length: 12 amino acids. Trimming cost V 5 bases and J 0 bases, with 4 bases left between them. CDR3 DNA sequence: TGTGCCAGCAGCGGGTACCAAGAGACCCAGTACTTC. Translating it yields CASSGYQETQYF.

The genes are TRBV7-8 and TRBJ1-5; D may be TRBD1 (6 bases). Germline V gene sequence: CDR1 SGHVS, CDR2 FQNEAQ. The CDR3 runs to 17 residues. Deletions cut 1 base from V and 6 bases from J, with 19 bases between. The chain's CDR3 is CASSLEGVGGPRQPQHF. CDR3 coding DNA: TGTGCCAGCAGCTTAGAGGGGGTTGGCGGTCCCCGTCAGCCCCAGCATTTT.

The gene calls are TRBV28 and TRBJ1-2; no definite D call. Germline assignment: CDR1 MDHEN and CDR2 SYDVKM. CDR3 length: 14 amino acids. The ends were cut back, 7 bases at V and 1 base at J, with 13 bases in the middle. The CDR3 spells CASTARNFNYGYTF. DNA for the CDR3: TGTGCCAGCACAGCCAGAAACTTTAACTATGGCTACACCTTC.

The chain has TRBV7-6 and TRBJ1-1; perhaps TRBD1 as D (6 bases). Germline V CDR1 and CDR2: SGHVS, FNYEAQ. This CDR3 contains 17 residues. The V end lost 2 bases, the J end lost 0 bases, and 16 bases lay between the germline ends. In DNA, the CDR3 is TGTGCCAGCAGCTTATCCCCACCCAGGGGCGTGAACACTGAAGCTTTCTTT. Protein product: CASSLSPPRGVNTEAFF.